This TCR beta chain derives from a study of shared clonotypes between healthy human individuals. Whole-study results and caveats: Some clonotypes were shared by all four sorted-subset donors, while others were not shared. The non-shared ones had lower generation probabilities than the shared ones. The researchers took only blood, and tissue repertoires probably look different.

V was cut by 0 bases and J by 0 bases, with 0 bases left in between. CDR3 size: 13 residues. Notes on this clone: The antigen is not known.

Genomic DNA per cell subset filled all wells of several immunoSEQ plates. Repertoires were generated with immunoSEQ multiplex PCR, while TCRdb's copy carries only in-frame clones and drops some. The sample consists of 1.5 million to 1.9 million clones, about 98% of them appearing once. Participating donors were healthy, HIV-negative adults free of recent acute infections or vaccinations. The sequence derives from a young man in good health. The gene calls are TRBV23-1 and TRBJ1-3; no definite D call. TRBV23-1 is reported as an ORF; its role is uncertain. Specimen: naive CD4+ T cells sorted from blood. Subset reported: CD45RA+ positively selected. CDR3 sequence reads: CASSQSSGNTIYF. For the CDR3, the DNA is TGCGCCAGCAGTCAATCCTCTGGAAACACCATATATTTT.